Listed here are 3 T cell receptor beta chains from one sample, sequenced in a study of T cell repertoires in cytomegalovirus infection. TCRdb processed the reads anew with MiXCR; each CDR3 protein has one entry. The table includes some 130,000 distinct CDR3 sequences, roughly 8.2% detected once. Sequenced sample: PBMCs. The origin of the receptors is a human donor in good health (CMV status not recorded). Some clones in this sample may be carry-over from other donors' samples.

This clonotype was observed many times. The chain joins TRBV28 to TRBJ2-7; 8 nucleotides line up with TRBD2. V gave up 5 bases and J gave up 6 bases; unmatched junction bases: 9. CDR1 MDHEN and CDR2 SYDVKM come from the germline V gene. The CDR3 contains 14 residues. This CDR3 is CASSTPRGGPEQYF. CDR3 nucleotide sequence: TGTGCCAGCAGTACTCCTCGCGGGGGGCCCGAGCAGTACTTC. Drawing the rest from reference TRBV28 and TRBJ2-7, the complete variable domain is DVKVTQSSRYLVKRTGEKVFLECVQDMDHENMFWYRQDPGLGLRLIYFSYDVKMKEKGDIPEGYSVSREKKERFSLILESASTNQTSMYLCASSTPRGGPEQYFGPGTRLTVT.

In this sample, this clonotype turned up many times. This rearrangement joins TRBV7-9 to TRBJ1-1; TRBD1 might be the D (5 bases). CDR3 length equals 13 residues. Trimming stripped 1 base from V and 5 bases from J, with 8 bases between. CDR1 is SEHNR, CDR2 FQNEAQ, per germline (reference sequence). The CDR3 nucleotides are TGTGCCAGCAGCTTAGGGGGGGATACTGAAGCTTTCTTT. This translates into CASSLGGDTEAFF.

This clonotype was recorded a few times. The chain couples TRBV7-9 to TRBJ2-1; the D gene is possibly TRBD1 (5 bases). Trimming stripped 1 base from V and 9 bases from J, with 10 bases between. The CDR3 is 13 amino acids. Germline CDR1 reads SEHNR; CDR2 reads FQNEAQ (reference sequence). The CDR3 coding sequence is TGTGCCAGCAGCTTAGGCGCAGGGATTGAGCAGTTCTTC. Protein sequence: CASSLGAGIEQFF. The whole variable domain, remainder taken from reference TRBV7-9 and TRBJ2-1, is DTGVSQNPRHKITKRGQNVTFRCDPISEHNRLYWYRQTLGQGPEFLTYFQNEAQLEKSRLLSDRFSAERPKGSFSTLEIQRTEQGDSAMYLCASSLGAGIEQFFGPGTRLTVL.